This T cell receptor beta chain was sequenced during a study of blood T cell repertoires in COVID-19. Some clones are missing from TCRdb's copy, which holds only in-frame ones; the method was immunoSEQ multiplex PCR. The data show 350,000 or so clones, roughly 90% seen once. The CDR3 covers 14 residues. Per germline, CDR1 SGHVS and CDR2 FQNEAQ. The V gene lost 1 base and the J gene lost 5 bases, with 11 bases spanning the gap. The chain has TRBV7-8 and TRBJ1-2, with D hard to call. The TCR comes from a man aged 18-30 years with active or convalescent COVID-19. What was sequenced was peripheral blood. The CDR3 reads CASSLVSYSYGYTF. CDR3 coding DNA: TGTGCCAGCAGCTTAGTGAGCTACTCTTATGGCTACACCTTC.